Below, 26 T cell receptor beta chains from the same sample are listed, as sequenced in a study of blood T cell repertoires in COVID-19. TCRdb's table, derived via immunoSEQ multiplex PCR, lists solely in-frame clones and lacks some. This sample has some 250,000 clones, with approximately 83% found just once. The sample consisted of peripheral blood. All receptors come from a man aged 40-49 years with acute or convalescent COVID-19.

The chain has TRBV19 and TRBJ2-3; 12 bases align to TRBD2. CDR3 length: 16 residues. Losses at the gene ends were 6 bases for V and 3 bases for J; bases not matched to a gene: 7. Per germline, CDR1 LNHDA and CDR2 SQIVND (reference sequence). DNA of the CDR3: TGTGCCAGTAGGTCGTGGACTAGCGGGGATACAGATACGCAGTATTTT. This gives the protein CASRSWTSGDTDTQYF.

The rearrangement uses TRBV18 and TRBJ1-1; D gene uncertain. This CDR3 comprises 11 residues. Trimming removed 3 bases from V and 5 bases from J, with 4 bases in between. The germline CDR1 and CDR2 sequences are KGHSH and LQKENI. The CDR3 reads CASSPATEAFF. The CDR3 nucleotides read TGTGCCAGCTCACCCGCGACTGAAGCTTTCTTT.

The chain uses TRBV7-2 and TRBJ2-7; D gene unclear. CDR3 size: 13 residues. Germline loops: CDR1 SGHTA, CDR2 FQGNSA. V was trimmed by 1 base and J by 5 bases, leaving 9 bases between them. The CDR3 reads CASSLVYGDEQYF. The CDR3 DNA follows: TGTGCCAGCAGCTTAGTATACGGTGACGAGCAGTACTTC.

The chain combines TRBV30 with TRBJ2-3, with TRBD2 identical over 9 bases. This CDR3 is 17 amino acids long. CDR1 GTSNPN and CDR2 SVGIG come from the germline V gene (reference sequence). The V gene end was trimmed by 2 bases and the J gene end by 6 bases; junction bases not matched to a gene: 15. CDR3 loop: CAWSSFSIAGAGDTQYF. The DNA for the CDR3 is TGTGCCTGGAGTTCTTTCTCCATAGCGGGAGCGGGGGATACGCAGTATTTT. Filled out from reference TRBV30 and TRBJ2-3, the complete variable domain reads SQTIHQWPATLVQPVGSPLSLECTVEGTSNPNLYWYRQAAGRGLQLLFYSVGIGQISSEVPQNLSASRPQDRQFILSSKKLLLSDSGFYLCAWSSFSIAGAGDTQYFGPGTRLTVL.

This sequence joins TRBV10-3 and TRBJ2-3, with D perhaps matching TRBD2 (5 bases). Germline-derived CDR1 and CDR2 are ENHRY and SYGVKD. This CDR3 comprises 15 residues. Deletions cut 5 bases from V and 3 bases from J, with 15 bases between. DNA for the CDR3: TGTGCCATCAGTCCCTCGTCCCAGCGGACAGATACGCAGTATTTT. Protein: CAISPSSQRTDTQYF.

The genes are TRBV9 and TRBJ2-7; TRBD1 might be the D (6 bases). V dropped 3 bases and J dropped 2 bases, with 18 bases sitting between them. CDR3 size: 16 residues. Germline V CDR1 and CDR2: SGDLS, YYNGEE. The CDR3 here is CASSAGGTPQTYEQYF. The CDR3 DNA is TGTGCCAGCAGCGCCGGTGGGACACCTCAAACCTACGAGCAGTACTTC.

A few counts support this clone. This chain joins TRBV5-1 and TRBJ1-3; no clear D. CDR3 size: 12 residues. Germline values: CDR1 SGHRS, CDR2 YFSETQ. The V and J ends lost 3 bases and 5 bases respectively, with 6 bases between them. CDR3 sequence reads: CASSYDRNTIYF. The CDR3 nucleotides are TGCGCCAGCAGCTACGACAGAAACACCATATATTTT.

The rearrangement links TRBV28 to TRBJ2-3; a weak D match, TRBD1 (6 bases). The germline V gene has CDR1 MDHEN and CDR2 SYDVKM. V gave up 5 bases and J gave up 6 bases, with 15 bases separating them. This CDR3 spans 14 amino acids. For the CDR3, the DNA is TGTGCCAGCAGTCCACCAGGGGCGTCCGATACGCAGTATTTT. Translation: CASSPPGASDTQYF.

This chain connects TRBV7-8 to TRBJ1-1; 7 bases match TRBD1. Unmatched junction bases numbered 6, after V lost 5 bases and J lost 3 bases. The V gene's germline CDR1 is SGHVS and CDR2 FQNEAQ. The CDR3 loop spans 14 amino acids. The CDR3 bases are TGTGCCAGCAGCCTAGGACAGGCGCACACTGAAGCTTTCTTT. Amino acid sequence: CASSLGQAHTEAFF.

This clone showed up just a few times. V gene TRBV5-1 combines with J gene TRBJ2-7; 9 bases fit TRBD1. The CDR3 is 16 residues long. Germline CDR1 and CDR2: SGHRS and YFSETQ. The J segment lost 6 bases and the V segment lost 2 bases, leaving 12 bases of the junction unmatched. For the CDR3, the DNA is TGCGCCAGCAGCTTCCAGGGCTCGGGACAGGGTGGCGAGCAGTACTTC. Protein: CASSFQGSGQGGEQYF.

V and J are TRBV2 and TRBJ1-5; 7 positions match TRBD1. CDR3 size: 15 residues. Trimming at V came to 0 bases and at J to 4 bases, leaving 3 bases not matched to a gene. CDR1 SNHLY and CDR2 FYNNEI come from the germline V gene. The CDR3 reads CASSEAGGRNQPQHF. CDR3 coding DNA: TGTGCCAGCAGTGAAGCAGGGGGCCGGAATCAGCCCCAGCATTTT.

The gene calls are TRBV4-3 and TRBJ1-2, with 9 positions matching TRBD1. Unmatched junction bases numbered 8, after V lost 0 bases and J lost 6 bases. The CDR3 runs to 16 residues. Germline CDR1 and CDR2: LGHNA and YSLEER. The CDR3 region has the DNA TGCGCCAGCAGCCAAGATTACAGGGGGCTCGGTGATGGCTACACCTTC. Translating gives CASSQDYRGLGDGYTF.

The chain uses TRBV5-1 and TRBJ2-1, with TRBD2 identical over 10 bases. The CDR3 contains 16 residues. Per the germline V gene, CDR1 is SGHRS and CDR2 is YFSETQ. The ends lost 0 bases at V and 6 bases at J; junction bases unmatched: 6. CDR3 sequence reads: CASSLDRTSGPNEQFF. DNA of the CDR3: TGCGCCAGCAGCTTGGATCGGACTAGCGGACCCAATGAGCAGTTCTTC.

This clone was detected a few times. V gene TRBV10-2 combines with J gene TRBJ2-3; 7 nucleotides agree with TRBD2. With V trimmed by 7 bases and J by 4 bases, 11 bases remained unmatched. From germline, CDR1 is WSHSY and CDR2 SAAADI. The CDR3 extends over 15 amino acids. The CDR3 region is CASTAGAGESDTQYF. CDR3 sequence (DNA): TGCGCCAGCACCGCTGGGGCGGGAGAGTCAGATACGCAGTATTTT.

This clone was observed a single time. J is TRBJ1-6 and V is TRBV4-2; D remains unclear. V lost 0 bases and J lost 7, with 13 bases in between. The CDR3 spans 16 residues. The germline V gene encodes CDR1 LGHNA and CDR2 YNFKEQ. The CDR3 sequence: CASSQDGEDLNSPLHF. In DNA, the CDR3 is TGTGCCAGCAGCCAAGATGGCGAGGATTTGAATTCACCCCTCCACTTT.

This chain's CDR3 is CASSPDSITYEQYF. The CDR3 DNA reads as TGCGCCAGCAGCCCCGACAGTATTACCTACGAGCAGTACTTC. The V and J genes are TRBV5-1 and TRBJ2-7; TRBD1 is a possible D gene (5 bases). There are 14 residues in the CDR3. V shed 4 bases and J shed 2 bases, with 13 bases lying between them. Looked up from germline, CDR1 is SGHRS and CDR2 is YFSETQ.

V gene TRBV10-3 combines with J gene TRBJ2-7; 8 nucleotides match TRBD2. In germline, CDR1 is ENHRY, CDR2 SYGVKD. V shed 3 bases, J shed 5 bases, and the junction held 12 bases outside the gene matches. This CDR3 has 16 residues. Written as DNA, the CDR3 is TGTGCCATCAGTGATAGGGCTAGCGGGTCGCCCGACGAGCAGTACTTC. Protein sequence: CAISDRASGSPDEQYF.

J is TRBJ1-4 and V is TRBV29-1; D might be TRBD1 (6 bases). The germline V gene has CDR1 SQVTM and CDR2 ANQGSEA. The CDR3 consists of 11 residues. Trimming removed 4 bases from V and 8 bases from J, with 8 bases in between. For the CDR3, the DNA is TGCAGCGTTGGGGGGCCGGAAAAACTGTTTTTT. It translates to CSVGGPEKLFF.

The rearrangement links TRBV4-2 to TRBJ1-5; the match to TRBD1 covers 7 bases. The CDR3 contains 16 residues. Per the germline V gene, CDR1 is LGHNA and CDR2 is YNFKEQ. The J segment lost 3 bases and the V segment lost 1 base, leaving 6 bases of the junction unmatched. CDR3 in DNA: TGTGCCAGCAGCCAAGGACAGGGCAAATTCAATCAGCCCCAGCATTTT. Its protein is CASSQGQGKFNQPQHF.

This chain links TRBV25-1 with TRBJ1-1, with 10 bases lining up with TRBD1. CDR3 size: 17 residues. The V gene's germline CDR1 is MGHDK and CDR2 SYGVNS. V gave up 3 bases and J gave up 0 bases; unmatched junction bases: 7. CDR3 coding DNA: TGTGCCAGCAGTGAGGGACAGGGGCCGCGAATGAACACTGAAGCTTTCTTT. Translated: CASSEGQGPRMNTEAFF. The full variable domain, with the rest looked up from reference TRBV25-1 and TRBJ1-1, is EADIYQTPRYLVIGTGKKITLECSQTMGHDKMYWYQQDPGMELHLIHYSYGVNSTEKGDLSSESTVSRIRTEHFPLTLESARPSHTSQYLCASSEGQGPRMNTEAFFGQGTRLTVV.

This clone was recorded a few times. This rearrangement joins TRBV9 to TRBJ2-1, with a possible D match to TRBD1 (6 bases). Germline V lookup: CDR1 SGDLS, CDR2 YYNGEE. The length of the CDR3 is 15 residues. V dropped 3 bases and J dropped 6 bases, with 16 bases sitting between them. The chain's CDR3 is CASSGRDTMGNEQFF. CDR3 sequence (DNA): TGTGCCAGCAGCGGCCGGGACACCATGGGCAATGAGCAGTTCTTC.

The rearrangement links TRBV18 to TRBJ1-2, with D maybe TRBD1 (6 bases). V shed 4 bases and J shed 4 bases, with 16 bases lying between them. From germline, CDR1 is KGHSH and CDR2 LQKENI. The CDR3 totals 15 residues. CDR3 amino acids: CASSQTMADSYGYTF. The DNA of the CDR3 is TGTGCCAGCTCACAAACGATGGCGGACAGCTATGGCTACACCTTC.

The chain joins TRBV7-8 to TRBJ1-6, with 9 bases matching TRBD1. J gave up 3 bases and V 5 bases, and 8 bases lay outside the gene matches. The germline CDR1 and CDR2 sequences are SGHVS and FQNEAQ. The length of the CDR3 is 17 residues. The CDR3 sequence is CASSATGGTFYNSPLHF. CDR3 DNA: TGTGCCAGCAGCGCGACAGGGGGTACATTCTATAATTCACCCCTCCACTTT. Full variable domain (outside the CDR3, taken from reference TRBV7-8 and TRBJ1-6): GAGVSQSPRYKVAKRGQDVALRCDPISGHVSLFWYQQALGQGPEFLTYFQNEAQLDKSGLPSDRFFAERPEGSVSTLKIQRTQQEDSAVYLCASSATGGTFYNSPLHFGNGTRLTVT.

J is TRBJ1-2 and V is TRBV5-1; D is undetermined. Between the trimmed V and J ends, which lost 0 bases and 6 bases, there was a span of 9 bases. The CDR3 runs to 13 residues. Germline loops: CDR1 SGHRS, CDR2 YFSETQ. CDR3 DNA sequence: TGCGCCAGCAGCTTGGTTACACAAGATGGCTACACCTTC. Its protein product is CASSLVTQDGYTF.

The chain links TRBV3-1 (or the pseudogene TRBV3-2) to TRBJ2-3; D perhaps matches TRBD2 (5 bases). V dropped 0 bases and J dropped 9 bases, with 10 bases sitting between them. The CDR3 totals 13 residues. Germline-derived CDR1 and CDR2 are LGHDT and YNNKEL (reference sequence). The CDR3 nucleotides read TGTGCCAGCAGCCAAGATGGGAGTCGCACGCAGTATTTT. Translation: CASSQDGSRTQYF.

This clone was found a few times. The DNA of the CDR3 is TGTGCCAGCAGCTCGGACAGGGAGCCCTCTGGGGCCAACGTCCTGACTTTC. As protein: CASSSDREPSGANVLTF. This sequence joins TRBV7-9 and TRBJ2-6; the match to TRBD1 covers 8 bases. The germline V gene encodes CDR1 SEHNR and CDR2 FQNEAQ (reference sequence). The junction had 5 bases not matched to a gene; V was cut back by 4 bases and J by 0 bases. The CDR3 is made up of 17 amino acids.